The 26 T cell receptor beta chains below were found in one sample sequenced in a study of blood T cell repertoires in COVID-19. Sequencing was performed with immunoSEQ multiplex PCR; in TCRdb, only in-frame clones are kept and a portion is missing. This sample has some 200,000 clones, with approximately 84% found just once. The specimen sequenced was peripheral blood. The receptors derive from a woman at least 80 years old with COVID-19, enrolled during active disease.

In its sample, this clone was seen once. This chain uses TRBV11-2 with TRBJ2-7, with 13 bases lining up with TRBD2. The ends lost 3 bases at V and 6 bases at J; junction bases unmatched: 5. Germline V lookup: CDR1 SGHAT, CDR2 FQNNGV. This CDR3 is 15 amino acids long. CDR3 region: CASSFSGTSGTEQYF. CDR3 in DNA: TGTGCCAGCAGCTTTTCCGGGACTAGCGGGACCGAGCAGTACTTC. Complete variable domain (other parts from reference TRBV11-2 and TRBJ2-7): EAGVAQSPRYKIIEKRQSVAFWCNPISGHATLYWYQQILGQGPKLLIQFQNNGVVDDSQLPKDRFSAERLKGVDSTLKIQPAKLEDSAVYLCASSFSGTSGTEQYFGPGTRLTVT.

The chain uses TRBV18 and TRBJ2-1; TRBD2 aligns across 7 bases. This CDR3 comprises 18 residues. V lost 8 bases to trimming and J lost 0 bases; unmatched junction nucleotides: 16. Germline V gene lookup returns CDR1 KGHSH and CDR2 LQKENI. This chain's CDR3 is CASDGTTSEKISYNEQFF. DNA of the CDR3: TGTGCCAGCGACGGAACCACTAGCGAGAAAATCTCCTACAATGAGCAGTTCTTC.

The chain combines TRBV6-5 with TRBJ1-1, with 7 nucleotides matching TRBD1. The CDR3 has 14 amino acids. With 5 bases clipped from V and 1 base from J, the junction kept 4 bases outside the gene matches. In germline, CDR1 is MNHEY, CDR2 SVGAGI. The CDR3, as DNA: TGTGCCAGCAGTCTGACAGGGAAGAACACTGAAGCTTTCTTT. As protein: CASSLTGKNTEAFF.

This chain connects TRBV6-5 to TRBJ1-6, with TRBD1 matching 7 bases. V was pared by 6 bases and J by 10 bases, with 12 bases of the junction left unmatched. Looked up from germline, CDR1 is MNHEY and CDR2 is SVGAGI. This CDR3 has 15 amino acids. DNA of the CDR3: TGTGCCAGCAGGGGATCGACAGGGAGTAGATCACCCCTCCACTTT. As protein: CASRGSTGSRSPLHF.

This chain uses TRBV4-1 with TRBJ1-3; D not resolved. Trimming removed 3 bases at V and 0 bases at J, with 12 bases between. Germline V gene lookup returns CDR1 MGHRA and CDR2 YSYEKL. The CDR3 extends over 16 amino acids. The CDR3 sequence: CASSQPLGSSGNTIYF. For the CDR3, the DNA is TGCGCCAGCAGCCAGCCTTTGGGGAGCTCTGGAAACACCATATATTTT.

The chain recombines TRBV7-3 with TRBJ2-3, with TRBD2 identical over 9 bases. CDR1 is SGHTA, CDR2 FQGTGA, per germline. CDR3 length: 14 amino acids. After removal of 2 bases from V and 5 bases from J, the junction contained 2 bases not matched to a gene. The chain's CDR3 is CASSLAGGLDTQYF. DNA of the CDR3: TGTGCCAGCAGCTTAGCGGGGGGGCTAGATACGCAGTATTTT. Full variable domain (outside the CDR3, taken from reference TRBV7-3 and TRBJ2-3): GAGVSQTPSNKVTEKGKYVELRCDPISGHTALYWYRQSLGQGPEFLIYFQGTGAADDSGLPNDRFFAVRPEGSVSTLKIQRTERGDSAVYLCASSLAGGLDTQYFGPGTRLTVL.

This chain joins TRBV28 and TRBJ1-2, with TRBD1 matching 8 bases. The germline gives CDR1 MDHEN, CDR2 SYDVKM. The CDR3 loop spans 12 amino acids. The junction had 6 bases not matched to a gene; V was cut back by 7 bases and J by 8 bases. CDR3 nucleotide sequence: TGTGCCAGCACGCAGGGGGCAAGAGGCTACACCTTC. It translates to CASTQGARGYTF.

J is TRBJ1-6 and V is TRBV9; perhaps TRBD1 as D (5 bases). Trimming left V 0 bases short and J 8 bases short, with 15 bases between. The germline V gene has CDR1 SGDLS and CDR2 YYNGEE. The CDR3 sequence is 16 residues long. Here the CDR3 DNA reads TGTGCCAGCAGCGTAGGTGGTGGGGCCGCCTATTCACCCCTCCACTTT. As protein: CASSVGGGAAYSPLHF.

The chain has TRBV6-6 and TRBJ1-2; TRBD1 matches 8 bases. The CDR3 totals 16 residues. Unmatched junction bases numbered 8, after V lost 5 bases and J lost 0 bases. Germline loops: CDR1 MNHNY, CDR2 SVGAGI (reference sequence). The CDR3 DNA reads TGTGCCAGCAGTAACGCGACAGGGGCGGCTAACTATGGCTACACCTTC. Encoded protein: CASSNATGAANYGYTF.

J is TRBJ2-3 and V is TRBV19; a weak D match, TRBD2 (5 bases). The CDR3 is made up of 14 amino acids. V was shortened by 10 bases and J by 0 bases, with 14 bases between the two germline ends. Germline loops: CDR1 LNHDA, CDR2 SQIVND (reference sequence). The CDR3 region is CATGTSASTDTQYF. As DNA, the CDR3 is TGTGCCACCGGAACTAGTGCTAGCACAGATACGCAGTATTTT. The complete variable domain, with remaining parts taken from reference TRBV19 and TRBJ2-3, reads DGGITQSPKYLFRKEGQNVTLSCEQNLNHDAMYWYRQDPGQGLRLIYYSQIVNDFQKGDIAEGYSVSREKKESFPLTVTSAQKNPTAFYLCATGTSASTDTQYFGPGTRLTVL.

The rearrangement uses TRBV28 and TRBJ2-5; 8 nucleotides line up with TRBD2. The CDR3 covers 14 residues. V lost 5 bases and J lost 6; bases outside the gene matches: 8. Germline CDR1 is MDHEN and CDR2 is SYDVKM. CDR3 protein: CASSQTWTSQTQYF. The DNA of the CDR3 is TGTGCCAGCAGTCAGACGTGGACTAGCCAGACCCAGTACTTC.

Regarding this clone: Other DNA sequences within the sample encode an identical CDR3. The chain uses TRBV12-3 or TRBV12-4 and TRBJ2-7, with D perhaps TRBD2 (5 bases). There are 11 residues in the CDR3. Trimming left V 6 bases short and J 3 bases short, with 6 bases between. The CDR3 spells CASSRGYEQYF. In DNA form, the CDR3 reads TGTGCCAGCAGCCGGGGCTACGAGCAGTACTTC.

This chain uses TRBV6-5 with TRBJ1-1, with D possibly TRBD1 on 6 matching bases. Trimming took 8 bases from V and 7 from J, leaving 17 bases between them. The CDR3 contains 13 residues. The germline CDR1 and CDR2 sequences are MNHEY and SVGAGI. The CDR3 coding sequence is TGTGCCAGCGCACCAGGGGCTGAATTTGAAGCTTTCTTT. Protein sequence: CASAPGAEFEAFF.

The chain has TRBV27 and TRBJ2-3; the D gene is possibly TRBD1 (5 bases). The germline V and J ends were trimmed by 2 bases and 4 bases, with 10 bases remaining between them. Germline loops: CDR1 MNHEY, CDR2 SMNVEV (reference sequence). CDR3 length: 14 amino acids. CDR3 loop: CASSLRGRADTQYF. For the CDR3, the DNA is TGTGCCAGCAGTTTAAGGGGTCGGGCAGATACGCAGTATTTT.

The chain couples TRBV5-4 to TRBJ2-5; TRBD1 is a possible D gene (6 bases). This CDR3 has 15 amino acids. Germline assignment: CDR1 SGHNT and CDR2 YYREEE (reference sequence). V gave up 0 bases and J gave up 3 bases, with 12 bases separating them. The CDR3 nucleotides read TGTGCCAGCAGCTTGGAAAGGACAGTTGAAGAGACCCAGTACTTC. This translates into CASSLERTVEETQYF.

The V call is TRBV19, the J call TRBJ1-1; D is ambiguous. V gave up 5 bases and J gave up 0 bases, with 13 bases separating them. The CDR3 has 15 amino acids. From germline, CDR1 is LNHDA and CDR2 SQIVND (reference sequence). CDR3 coding DNA: TGTGCCAGTAGTCGAGGGAAGGGAATGAACACTGAAGCTTTCTTT. Its protein product is CASSRGKGMNTEAFF.

The genes are TRBV5-5 and TRBJ1-5, with D possibly TRBD1 on 6 matching bases. CDR1 is SGHKS, CDR2 YYEKEE, per germline (reference sequence). The CDR3 length is 14 residues. The ends were cut back, 3 bases at V and 1 base at J, with 8 bases in the middle. The CDR3 protein is CASSWGHSNQPQHF. The DNA for the CDR3 is TGTGCCAGCAGCTGGGGACACAGCAATCAGCCCCAGCATTTT. Combining the CDR3 with reference TRBV5-5 and TRBJ1-5 gives the whole variable domain DAGVTQSPTHLIKTRGQQVTLRCSPISGHKSVSWYQQVLGQGPQFIFQYYEKEERGRGNFPDRFSARQFPNYSSELNVNALLLGDSALYLCASSWGHSNQPQHFGDGTRLSIL.

The genes are TRBV9 and TRBJ2-3, with 10 bases that match TRBD2. From germline, CDR1 is SGDLS and CDR2 YYNGEE. Trimming removed 2 bases from V and 0 bases from J; junction bases left unmatched: 3. The CDR3 has 16 amino acids. The CDR3 reads CASSVSGRVSTDTQYF. DNA of the CDR3: TGTGCCAGCAGCGTGAGCGGGAGGGTTAGCACAGATACGCAGTATTTT. Based on the CDR3 plus reference TRBV9 and TRBJ2-3, the full variable domain is DSGVTQTPKHLITATGQRVTLRCSPRSGDLSVYWYQQSLDQGLQFLIQYYNGEERAKGNILERFSAQQFPDLHSELNLSSLELGDSALYFCASSVSGRVSTDTQYFGPGTRLTVL.

The chain joins TRBV9 to TRBJ2-3; D is unresolved. There are 12 residues in the CDR3. The germline CDR1 and CDR2 sequences are SGDLS and YYNGEE. V was trimmed by 2 bases and J by 2 bases, leaving 3 bases between them. Here the CDR3 DNA reads TGTGCCAGCAGCGTCGTCACAGATACGCAGTATTTT. Amino acids: CASSVVTDTQYF.

The genes are TRBV7-3 and TRBJ2-1; no clear D. There are 11 residues in the CDR3. Trimming took off 5 bases at V and 5 bases at J, with 4 bases between the two ends. Germline V gene lookup returns CDR1 SGHTA and CDR2 FQGTGA. The CDR3 loop is CASSVDNEQFF. Written as DNA, the CDR3 is TGTGCCAGCAGCGTCGACAATGAGCAGTTCTTC.

This chain uses TRBV4-1 with TRBJ1-4; 9 bases agree with TRBD1. Germline V gene data show CDR1 as MGHRA and CDR2 as YSYEKL. This CDR3 is built from 17 residues. V trimming: 3 bases; J trimming: 10 bases; junction bases outside the gene matches: 15. The CDR3 protein is CASSQGAGGTGHGKLFF. The DNA of the CDR3 is TGCGCCAGCAGCCAGGGGGCCGGAGGGACAGGGCATGGAAAACTGTTTTTT.

This rearrangement joins TRBV6-5 to TRBJ2-2, with 8 bases fitting TRBD2. V was pared by 4 bases and J by 4 bases, with 8 bases of the junction left unmatched. The CDR3 extends over 16 amino acids. Germline V gene sequence: CDR1 MNHEY, CDR2 SVGAGI. Here the CDR3 DNA reads TGTGCCAGCAGTTCGCGCGGGGGGCCGGGCACCGGGGAGCTGTTTTTT. Protein product: CASSSRGGPGTGELFF.

The chain is built from TRBV15 and TRBJ1-1; D is unresolved. The V end was cut by 0 bases, the J end by 3 bases, with 14 bases between. The V gene's germline CDR1 is LNHNV and CDR2 YYDKDF (reference sequence). The CDR3 loop spans 16 amino acids. The chain's CDR3 is CATSRDHLGRDTEAFF. CDR3 nucleotide sequence: TGTGCCACCAGCAGAGATCACCTGGGGAGGGACACTGAAGCTTTCTTT.

This clone has just one count. The rearrangement links TRBV5-1 to TRBJ1-1; no reliable D call. This CDR3 region has 12 residues. The germline gives CDR1 SGHRS, CDR2 YFSETQ. The germline V and J ends were trimmed by 4 bases and 6 bases, with 10 bases remaining between them. As DNA, the CDR3 is TGCGCCAGCAGCGACTCGTCGCCTGAAGCTTTCTTT. As protein: CASSDSSPEAFF.

V gene TRBV5-8 combines with J gene TRBJ1-1; the match to TRBD1 covers 7 bases. The V and J ends lost 3 bases and 6 bases, in that order; junction bases with no gene match: 17. The CDR3 consists of 17 residues. Germline values: CDR1 SGHTS, CDR2 YDEGEE. CDR3 sequence reads: CASSWDQGEPNAPEAFF. The DNA of the CDR3 is TGTGCCAGCAGCTGGGACCAGGGGGAACCGAACGCCCCTGAAGCTTTCTTT.

The chain employs TRBV6-5 and TRBJ2-5, with D tentatively TRBD1 (6 bases). Germline lookup yields CDR1 MNHEY and CDR2 SVGAGI. Deletions cut 7 bases from V and 1 base from J, with 10 bases between. The CDR3 covers 13 residues. As DNA, the CDR3 is TGTGCCAGCACTTTGGACAGCCAAGAGACCCAGTACTTC. Translated, it gives CASTLDSQETQYF.